A single sample gave rise to the 21 T cell receptor beta chains below, sequenced in a study of T cells in Graves' hyperthyroidism and ophthalmopathy. Using RNA transcripts as the source, TCR beta CDR3 regions were amplified. The primer set for the first-round RT-PCR of the TCR CDR3 was HTBI. TCRdb processed the multiplex PCR reads anew with MiXCR; each CDR3 protein has one entry. The sample has fewer than 250,000 distinct CDR3 sequences, over 20% seen once; the top ten hold 35%. The sequenced material came from blood. The receptor source for this set is a woman aged 35 to 49 with Graves' ophthalmopathy.

This clonotype showed up just a few times. With a much larger clone just one base away, this may be a read error. The chain uses TRBV12-3 or TRBV12-4 and TRBJ2-7; no reliable D call. Trimming shortened V by 5 bases and J by 4 bases, and 15 bases separated the two germline ends. This CDR3 has 14 amino acids. CDR3 DNA: TGTGCCAGCAGTCTGTCGGTCCAGACTTACGAGCAGTACTTC. As protein: CASSLSVQTYEQYF.

The chain joins TRBV7-9 to TRBJ1-2, with D hard to call. Per germline, CDR1 SEHNR and CDR2 FQNEAQ (reference sequence). The V and J ends lost 4 bases and 3 bases respectively, with 15 bases between them. The CDR3 has 15 residues. Written as DNA, the CDR3 is TGTGCCAGCAGCTCCTACCCAGCCGGATACTATGGCTACACCTTC. Protein sequence: CASSSYPAGYYGYTF. Filled out from reference TRBV7-9 and TRBJ1-2, the complete variable domain reads DTGVSQNPRHKITKRGQNVTFRCDPISEHNRLYWYRQTLGQGPEFLTYFQNEAQLEKSRLLSDRFSAERPKGSFSTLEIQRTEQGDSAMYLCASSSYPAGYYGYTFGSGTRLTVV.

The table lists this clonotype with many counts. The chain uses TRBV19 and TRBJ1-5, with D perhaps TRBD1 (6 bases). Trimming left V 4 bases short and J 1 base short, with 11 bases between. Germline values: CDR1 LNHDA, CDR2 SQIVND (reference sequence). CDR3 length equals 15 residues. The CDR3: CASSRQALSNQPQHF. Written as DNA, the CDR3 is TGTGCCAGTAGTAGACAGGCCTTGAGCAATCAGCCCCAGCATTTT. The full variable domain, in which reference TRBV19 and TRBJ1-5 provide the parts outside the CDR3, is DGGITQSPKYLFRKEGQNVTLSCEQNLNHDAMYWYRQDPGQGLRLIYYSQIVNDFQKGDIAEGYSVSREKKESFPLTVTSAQKNPTAFYLCASSRQALSNQPQHFGDGTRLSIL.

This sequence joins TRBV25-1 and TRBJ1-1, with 12 bases lining up with TRBD1. V lost 5 bases and J lost 8; bases outside the gene matches: 3. Germline values: CDR1 MGHDK, CDR2 SYGVNS. This CDR3 comprises 13 residues. The CDR3 coding sequence is TGTGCCAGCAGTCGGGACAGGGGGCAAGAAGCTTTCTTT. Its protein is CASSRDRGQEAFF.

This clonotype was found once. The rearrangement uses TRBV27 and TRBJ1-1; D is uncertain. The CDR3 is 11 residues long. The V gene's germline CDR1 is MNHEY and CDR2 SMNVEV (reference sequence). The V gene lost 6 bases and the J gene lost 8 bases, with 10 bases spanning the gap. The CDR3: CASRFGEEAFF. Here the CDR3 DNA reads TGTGCCAGCAGATTTGGGGAAGAAGCTTTCTTT.

Ten or more counts support this clonotype. This sequence joins TRBV28 and TRBJ2-5; 7 positions match TRBD2. J was trimmed by 5 bases and V by 3 bases; bases with no gene match: 3. This CDR3 has 13 residues. The germline V gene encodes CDR1 MDHEN and CDR2 SYDVKM. The CDR3 region is CASSLRGGETQYF. The CDR3 DNA reads as TGTGCCAGCAGTTTGAGGGGAGGGGAGACCCAGTACTTC.

This clonotype was observed many times. This chain connects TRBV5-4 to TRBJ2-7; D remains ambiguous. The ends were cut back, 0 bases at V and 3 bases at J, with 10 bases in the middle. Germline lookup yields CDR1 SGHNT and CDR2 YYREEE (reference sequence). The CDR3 loop spans 14 amino acids. CDR3 DNA: TGTGCCAGCAGCTTGGGCACAGCCCTCTACGAGCAGTACTTC. Its translation: CASSLGTALYEQYF.

Many counts were recorded for this clonotype. The chain employs TRBV3-1 and TRBJ2-7; a possible D gene is TRBD2 (6 bases). With 0 bases removed from V and 3 bases from J, the gap between germline ends came to 21 bases. The germline gives CDR1 LGHDT, CDR2 YNNKEL (reference sequence). This CDR3 region has 18 residues. The CDR3 DNA reads as TGTGCCAGCAGCCAAGATTGGGGGTTCGGGCAGGGAGGCTACGAGCAGTACTTC. Amino acids: CASSQDWGFGQGGYEQYF.

This clonotype was seen at least ten times. The genes are TRBV13 and TRBJ2-7; possibly TRBD2 for D (6 bases). The CDR3 runs 13 residues. The germline CDR1 and CDR2 sequences are PRHDT and FYEKMQ (reference sequence). Between the trimmed V and J ends, which lost 3 bases and 4 bases, there was a span of 10 bases. CDR3 residues: CASSFVGGYEQYF. The DNA for the CDR3 is TGTGCCAGCAGCTTCGTGGGAGGATACGAGCAGTACTTC.

At least ten counts were recorded for this clonotype. The chain employs TRBV19 and TRBJ2-7, with D unresolved. Germline V CDR1 and CDR2: LNHDA, SQIVND (reference sequence). Trimming cost V 5 bases and J 6 bases, with 11 bases left between them. This CDR3 is 12 amino acids long. The CDR3: CASSSSGREQYF. The DNA of the CDR3 is TGTGCCAGTAGTTCCTCTGGACGCGAGCAGTACTTC.

The chain is built from TRBV11-2 and TRBJ2-7; D not resolved. Germline-derived CDR1 and CDR2 are SGHAT and FQNNGV. CDR3 size: 13 residues. V shed 4 bases and J shed 2 bases, with 9 bases lying between them. The CDR3 DNA sequence: TGTGCCAGCAGCTCTTACATAGCCTACGAGCAGTACTTC. Its protein product is CASSSYIAYEQYF.

The chain links TRBV6-5 to TRBJ1-1, with unresolved D. This CDR3 is 13 amino acids long. With 5 bases removed from V and 5 bases from J, the gap between germline ends came to 12 bases. Germline V CDR1 and CDR2: MNHEY, SVGAGI. The CDR3 coding sequence is TGTGCCAGCAGTAACTGGTTCGATACTGAAGCTTTCTTT. Protein: CASSNWFDTEAFF.

This rearrangement joins TRBV12-3 or TRBV12-4 to TRBJ2-7; possibly TRBD2 for D (6 bases). The CDR3 totals 13 residues. Between the trimmed V and J ends, which lost 7 bases and 3 bases, there was a span of 13 bases. CDR3 DNA sequence: TGTGCCAGCACACGGGGACTCAGCTACGAGCAGTACTTC. It encodes CASTRGLSYEQYF.

This clonotype was observed many times. The chain carries TRBV28 and TRBJ1-5, with unresolved D. The CDR3 is 14 amino acids. Per germline, CDR1 MDHEN and CDR2 SYDVKM. V lost 6 bases and J lost 2, with 11 bases in between. The CDR3 sequence is CASRIGFGNQPQHF. CDR3 coding DNA: TGTGCCAGCAGGATAGGGTTTGGCAATCAGCCCCAGCATTTT. The whole variable domain, filled in from reference TRBV28 and TRBJ1-5, reads DVKVTQSSRYLVKRTGEKVFLECVQDMDHENMFWYRQDPGLGLRLIYFSYDVKMKEKGDIPEGYSVSREKKERFSLILESASTNQTSMYLCASRIGFGNQPQHFGDGTRLSIL.

This clonotype was found many times. DNA for the CDR3: TGTGCCAGCAGTTCAGGGTCCCTCTCCTACGAGCAGTACTTC. Residues: CASSSGSLSYEQYF. The V and J genes are TRBV28 and TRBJ2-7; tentative D call: TRBD1 (5 bases). The ends were cut back, 4 bases at V and 0 bases at J, with 10 bases in the middle. The germline CDR1 and CDR2 sequences are MDHEN and SYDVKM. The length of the CDR3 is 14 residues.

This clonotype came up many times. This chain joins TRBV28 and TRBJ2-4; 9 bases map to TRBD1. Germline CDR1 is MDHEN and CDR2 is SYDVKM. The CDR3 totals 19 residues. V shed 3 bases, J shed 6 bases, and the junction held 18 bases outside the gene matches. Here the CDR3 DNA reads TGTGCCAGCAGTTTCCTCTCCGATCCTACAGGGGGCTCGGGAAACATTCAGTACTTC. Protein: CASSFLSDPTGGSGNIQYF.

A word on this clonotype: This clone may be a read error of a much larger clone one base away. The rearrangement links TRBV9 to TRBJ2-7; tentatively, D is TRBD1 (5 bases). V shed 0 bases and J shed 3 bases, with 10 bases lying between them. The germline gives CDR1 SGDLS, CDR2 YYNGEE. The CDR3 loop spans 14 amino acids. The CDR3 loop is CASSVGQSNYEQYF. DNA of the CDR3: TGTGCCAGCAGCGTAGGACAGTCTAACTACGAGCAGTACTTC.

This clonotype has more than one count but fewer than ten. The chain employs TRBV20-1 and TRBJ2-5; possible D gene TRBD2, 6 bases. The germline V gene has CDR1 DFQATT and CDR2 SNEGSKA (reference sequence). The CDR3 contains 13 residues. Trimming took 3 bases from V and 4 from J, leaving 12 bases between them. The CDR3 sequence is CSARGLGAETQYF. Here the CDR3 DNA reads TGCAGTGCTAGGGGACTTGGGGCAGAGACCCAGTACTTC.

This clonotype has at least ten counts. The chain employs TRBV29-1 and TRBJ1-5; D not resolved. Germline CDR1 SQVTM, CDR2 ANQGSEA. CDR3 size: 14 residues. The V end lost 6 bases, the J end lost 0 bases, and 12 bases lay between the germline ends. CDR3 residues: CSVALTDSNQPQHF. The CDR3, as DNA: TGCAGCGTCGCCTTGACCGATAGCAATCAGCCCCAGCATTTT.

This clonotype was seen repeatedly, ten times or more. The chain has TRBV2 and TRBJ1-5, with D maybe TRBD1 (5 bases). CDR1 and CDR2 (germline): SNHLY, FYNNEI. The CDR3 spans 14 residues. The V end was cut by 4 bases, the J end by 3 bases, with 10 bases between. The CDR3 sequence: CASSVGGYNQPQHF. CDR3 DNA: TGTGCCAGCAGTGTTGGGGGTTACAATCAGCCCCAGCATTTT.

The rearrangement uses TRBV27 and TRBJ2-7; D call uncertain. The CDR3 loop spans 16 amino acids. Germline assignment: CDR1 MNHEY and CDR2 SMNVEV (reference sequence). The V gene lost 2 bases and the J gene lost 5 bases, with 19 bases spanning the gap. The CDR3 nucleotides read TGTGCCAGCAGTTTAGCCCCCACGAGGCTAATCCACGAGCAGTACTTC. Its translation is CASSLAPTRLIHEQYF.